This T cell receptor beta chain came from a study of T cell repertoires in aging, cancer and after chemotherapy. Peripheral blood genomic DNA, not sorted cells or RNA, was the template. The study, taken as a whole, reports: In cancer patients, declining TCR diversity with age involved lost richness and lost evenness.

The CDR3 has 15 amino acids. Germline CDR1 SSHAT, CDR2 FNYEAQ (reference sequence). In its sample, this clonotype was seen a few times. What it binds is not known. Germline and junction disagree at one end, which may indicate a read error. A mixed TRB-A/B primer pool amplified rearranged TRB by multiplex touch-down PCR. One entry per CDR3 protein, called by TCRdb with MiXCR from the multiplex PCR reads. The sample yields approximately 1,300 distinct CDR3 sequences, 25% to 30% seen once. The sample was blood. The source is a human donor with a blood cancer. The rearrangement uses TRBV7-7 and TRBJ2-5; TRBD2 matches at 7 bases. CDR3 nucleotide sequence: TGTGCTAGCAGCCGTCGGGACTACCGGGGGGAGACCCAGTACTTC. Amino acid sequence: CASSRRDYRGETQYF.